This TCR beta chain was captured by sequencing in a study of CD8+ T cells in alopecia areata. Unmatched junction bases numbered 9, after V lost 6 bases and J lost 8 bases. The CDR3 has 14 residues. CDR1 is LNHNV, CDR2 YYDKDF, per germline (reference sequence). Treatment of the sample: oral pan-JAK inhibitor, 5-10 mg twice daily. Study-wide findings and caveats: Scalp and blood retained many expanded lesional clones during tofacitinib.

With respect to this clone: The antigen is undetermined.

The authors extracted RNA and reverse transcribed it into cDNA as the sequencing template. TCRdb's copy holds only in-frame clones and misses some; the assay was immunoSEQ multiplex PCR. This sample has 110,000 or so clones, with 58% found just once. This chain uses TRBV15 with TRBJ2-4, with TRBD1 matching 8 bases. This clonotype was obtained from a human donor with alopecia areata. This specimen consisted of CD8+ T cells sorted from blood, obtained at week 4, from a patient treated with tofacitinib. The CDR3 loop reads CATSPGQVGDIQYF. CDR3 DNA sequence: TGTGCCACCAGTCCGGGACAGGTCGGGGACATTCAGTACTTC. Complete variable domain (other parts from reference TRBV15 and TRBJ2-4): DAMVIQNPRYQVTQFGKPVTLSCSQTLNHNVMYWYQQKSSQAPKLLFHYYDKDFNNEADTPDNFQSRRPNTSFCFLDIRSPGLGDTAMYLCATSPGQVGDIQYFGAGTRLSVL.